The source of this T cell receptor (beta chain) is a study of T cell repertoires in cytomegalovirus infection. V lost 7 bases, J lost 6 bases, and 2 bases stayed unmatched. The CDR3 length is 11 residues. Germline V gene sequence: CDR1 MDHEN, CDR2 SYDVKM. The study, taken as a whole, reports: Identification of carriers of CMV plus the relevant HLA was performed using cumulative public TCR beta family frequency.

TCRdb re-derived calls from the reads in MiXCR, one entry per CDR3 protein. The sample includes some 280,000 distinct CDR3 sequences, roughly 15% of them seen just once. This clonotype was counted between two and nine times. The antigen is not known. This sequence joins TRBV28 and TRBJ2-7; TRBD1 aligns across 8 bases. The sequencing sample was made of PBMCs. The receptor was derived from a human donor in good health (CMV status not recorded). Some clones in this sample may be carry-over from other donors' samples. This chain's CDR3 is CASTDRGEQYF. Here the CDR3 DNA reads TGTGCCAGCACCGACAGGGGCGAGCAGTACTTC.